The 11 T cell receptor beta chains below were found in one sample sequenced in a study of blood T cell repertoires in COVID-19 (dated by TCRdb to the early 2020s). The library relied on the immunoSEQ multiplex PCR assay. Held by TCRdb, this immuneACCESS table contains in-frame sequences only and omits some clones. Under half of the omission traces to an unresolved V gene where checked; the cause of the rest is unknown. Counted in this sample were 120,000 or so clones; 85% to 90% of them appeared once. The leading ten clones occupy 3% to 4% of the sample. Source material: peripheral blood. The receptor set was obtained from a man in his sixties with acute or convalescent COVID-19.

The chain couples TRBV15 to TRBJ1-4; 9 bases match TRBD1. Germline V gene lookup returns CDR1 LNHNV and CDR2 YYDKDF (reference sequence). V lost 1 base and J lost 4; bases outside the gene matches: 4. The CDR3 consists of 16 residues. DNA of the CDR3: TGTGCCACCAGCAGAGTTCCGGGACAGGGTAATGAAAAACTGTTTTTT. This encodes CATSRVPGQGNEKLFF. Drawing the rest from reference TRBV15 and TRBJ1-4, the complete variable domain is DAMVIQNPRYQVTQFGKPVTLSCSQTLNHNVMYWYQQKSSQAPKLLFHYYDKDFNNEADTPDNFQSRRPNTSFCFLDIRSPGLGDTAMYLCATSRVPGQGNEKLFFGSGTQLSVL.

This clone has just one count. CDR3 sequence reads: CASRDPAGNTGELFF. CDR3 DNA: TGTGCCAGCAGGGATCCAGCGGGTAACACCGGGGAGCTGTTTTTT. The V call is TRBV6-5, the J call TRBJ2-2; D possibly corresponds to TRBD2 (6 bases). The CDR3 length is 15 residues. The V gene's germline CDR1 is MNHEY and CDR2 SVGAGI. Trimming removed 6 bases at V and 2 bases at J, with 13 bases between.

Concerning this clone itself: Other DNA sequences of this sample code for an identical CDR3. This chain links TRBV5-1 with TRBJ2-3; D is perhaps TRBD2 (5 bases). In germline, CDR1 is SGHRS, CDR2 YFSETQ. The CDR3 is 14 residues long. The ends were cut back, 0 bases at V and 0 bases at J, with 5 bases in the middle. CDR3 protein: CASSLGGSTDTQYF. The CDR3 bases are TGCGCCAGCAGCTTGGGCGGGAGCACAGATACGCAGTATTTT.

This chain links TRBV11-2 with TRBJ2-7; TRBD2 agrees at 11 bases. The J segment lost 2 bases and the V segment lost 3 bases, leaving 3 bases of the junction unmatched. The CDR3 covers 15 residues. Germline CDR1 SGHAT, CDR2 FQNNGV. The CDR3 DNA follows: TGTGCCAGCAGCTTTACTAGCGGGAGAACCTACGAGCAGTACTTC. The encoded protein is CASSFTSGRTYEQYF.

J is TRBJ1-4 and V is TRBV11-2; D not resolved. The CDR3 runs to 13 residues. Trimming took off 4 bases at V and 8 bases at J, with 11 bases between the two ends. Looked up from germline, CDR1 is SGHAT and CDR2 is FQNNGV. CDR3: CASSSLYREKLFF. DNA of the CDR3: TGTGCCAGCAGCTCCCTATATCGGGAAAAACTGTTTTTT.

The J gene is TRBJ2-3, the V gene TRBV4-3, with a tentative D call TRBD2 (6 bases). The V gene lost 0 bases and the J gene lost 10 bases, with 11 bases spanning the gap. The CDR3 is made up of 13 amino acids. Germline V gene data show CDR1 as LGHNA and CDR2 as YSLEER. The CDR3 loop reads CASSQDRDSAQYF. CDR3 DNA sequence: TGCGCCAGCAGCCAAGACCGGGACTCTGCGCAGTATTTT.

This rearrangement joins TRBV7-9 to TRBJ1-5; D is undetermined. V lost 3 bases and J lost 4, with 7 bases in between. Germline CDR1 and CDR2: SEHNR and FQNEAQ (reference sequence). The CDR3 has 13 amino acids. The CDR3 loop reads CASSFGGNQPQHF. DNA of the CDR3: TGTGCCAGCAGCTTCGGAGGGAATCAGCCCCAGCATTTT.

V is TRBV9 and J is TRBJ2-7, with D perhaps matching TRBD2 (5 bases). V was trimmed by 4 bases and J by 3 bases, leaving 11 bases between them. This CDR3 is 13 amino acids long. CDR1 and CDR2 (germline): SGDLS, YYNGEE. The CDR3: CASSLEGGYEQYF. Here the CDR3 DNA reads TGTGCCAGCAGCCTCGAGGGTGGCTACGAGCAGTACTTC.

The chain combines TRBV6-6 with TRBJ2-7; TRBD2 is a possible D gene (7 bases). The CDR3 length is 12 residues. V was clipped by 9 bases and J by 2 bases, with 11 bases between them. Germline CDR1 reads MNHNY; CDR2 reads SVGAGI (reference sequence). For the CDR3, the DNA is TGTGCCAGTACCGGGGGGCCCTACGAGCAGTACTTC. This translates into CASTGGPYEQYF.

V gene TRBV13 combines with J gene TRBJ2-5, with TRBD2 identical over 9 bases. Germline lookup yields CDR1 PRHDT and CDR2 FYEKMQ (reference sequence). The CDR3 is 15 amino acids. Trimming removed 4 bases from V and 6 bases from J; junction bases left unmatched: 9. The CDR3 sequence: CASSSLREGRKTQYF. The DNA of the CDR3 is TGTGCCAGCAGCTCCTTGCGGGAGGGGCGGAAGACCCAGTACTTC. Using reference TRBV13 and TRBJ2-5 for the parts outside the CDR3, the full variable domain is AAGVIQSPRHLIKEKRETATLKCYPIPRHDTVYWYQQGPGQDPQFLISFYEKMQSDKGSIPDRFSAQQFSDYHSELNMSSLELGDSALYFCASSSLREGRKTQYFGPGTRLLVL.

The V gene is TRBV7-9, the J gene TRBJ2-5; a weak D match, TRBD2 (6 bases). Trimming stripped 1 base from V and 1 base from J, with 19 bases between. CDR1 SEHNR and CDR2 FQNEAQ come from the germline V gene (reference sequence). The CDR3 is 18 residues long. Here the CDR3 DNA reads TGTGCCAGCAGCTTAGATTTCCGAGTAGCGGCTACCCAAGAGACCCAGTACTTC. Amino acids: CASSLDFRVAATQETQYF.